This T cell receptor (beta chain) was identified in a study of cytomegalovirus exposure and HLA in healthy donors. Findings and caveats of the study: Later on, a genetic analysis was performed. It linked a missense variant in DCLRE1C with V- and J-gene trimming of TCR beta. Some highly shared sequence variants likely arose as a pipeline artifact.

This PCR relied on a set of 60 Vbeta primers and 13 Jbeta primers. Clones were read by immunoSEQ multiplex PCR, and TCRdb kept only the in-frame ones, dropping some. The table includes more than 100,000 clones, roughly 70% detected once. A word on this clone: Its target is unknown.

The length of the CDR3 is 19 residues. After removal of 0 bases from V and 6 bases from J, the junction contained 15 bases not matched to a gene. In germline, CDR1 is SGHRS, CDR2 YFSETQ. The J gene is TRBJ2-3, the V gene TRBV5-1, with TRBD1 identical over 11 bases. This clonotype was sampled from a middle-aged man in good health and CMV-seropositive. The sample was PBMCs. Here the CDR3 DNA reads TGCGCCAGCAGCTTGGGGCCCCTACGGACAGGGGGCGAAGGTGATACGCAGTATTTT. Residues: CASSLGPLRTGGEGDTQYF. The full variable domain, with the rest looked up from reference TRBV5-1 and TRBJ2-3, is KAGVTQTPRYLIKTRGQQVTLSCSPISGHRSVSWYQQTPGQGLQFLFEYFSETQRNKGNFPGRFSGRQFSNSRSEMNVSTLELGDSALYLCASSLGPLRTGGEGDTQYFGPGTRLTVL.